This T cell receptor beta chain came from a study of blood T cell repertoires in COVID-19. Overall study context: Specimens from acute and convalescent COVID-19 originated in the United States, Italy and Spain. Sample material is recorded as cDNA or gDNA derived from T cells, B-cell-depleted T cells, or PBMCs.

Trimming took off 4 bases at V and 9 bases at J, with 7 bases between the two ends. Germline V lookup: CDR1 LGHDT, CDR2 YNNKEL (reference sequence). This CDR3 comprises 12 residues. In the authors' methods: Reference gene primers were amplified, and this amplification served to estimate nucleated cell counts. TCRdb's table, derived via immunoSEQ multiplex PCR, lists solely in-frame clones and lacks some. V and J calls and clone size are copied from that table; D and trimming were computed from the DNA. Among more than 100,000 clones listed, roughly 83% were seen once. The V gene is TRBV3-1 (or the pseudogene TRBV3-2), the J gene TRBJ1-6; D gene ambiguous. The receptor was derived from a woman at least 80 years old with acute or convalescent COVID-19. Sequencing was done on a sample of peripheral blood. The CDR3 loop reads CASSLGPSPLHF. CDR3 sequence (DNA): TGTGCCAGCAGCCTGGGCCCTTCACCCCTCCACTTT.